This T cell receptor (beta chain) was recovered during a study of OX40 agonist ivuxolimab in advanced cancers. Overall study context: Ivuxolimab is a fully human IgG2 antibody that activates OX40 (CD134). The eligibility criteria allowed prior anti-PD-1, anti-PD-L1 or anti-CTLA-4 therapy, and approximately 40% had some.

The repertoire was sequenced with immunoSEQ multiplex PCR; TCRdb's copy has only in-frame clones and lacks some. The sample lists about 67,000 clones, 87% occurring once. Per germline, CDR1 MNHNS and CDR2 SASEGT. The CDR3 has 14 residues. V shed 5 bases and J 8 bases; nucleotides not matched to a gene: 9. This sequence originates from an adult with an advanced solid tumor such as melanoma, head and neck, liver or kidney cancer. The sequences come from CD4+ or CD8+ T cells sorted from blood, collected in a trial of the OX40 agonist ivuxolimab. This chain connects TRBV6-1 to TRBJ1-2; 9 bases line up with TRBD1. DNA of the CDR3: TGTGCCAGCAGTAAACCGGGACAGGGCTTGGGCTACACCTTC. This gives the protein CASSKPGQGLGYTF.